Reported below is one TCR beta chain. These data come from a study of CD8 T cells in Susac syndrome. A quantity of about 0.5 to 1 ug RNA underwent reverse transcription using random hexamers. Amplification of the TCR beta CDR3 was carried out by immunoSEQ multiplex PCR, which spanned a total of 54 Vbeta and 13 Jbeta segments. TCRdb passed the immunoSEQ multiplex PCR reads through MiXCR, listing each CDR3 protein once. In the table there are around 180,000 distinct CDR3 sequences, around 95% of which are singletons. The multiple sclerosis controls were treatment-naive patients, and their relapsing-remitting disease was stable or active. The CDR3 totals 14 residues. In germline, CDR1 is LNHNV, CDR2 YYDKDF (reference sequence). The V and J ends lost 0 bases and 5 bases, in that order; junction bases with no gene match: 3.

The sequence was collected from a human donor with multiple sclerosis. The chain carries TRBV15 and TRBJ1-1; 7 bases are shared with TRBD1. The sequenced material came from CD4+ T cells from PBMCs. This CDR3 is CATSRDLQGTEAFF. The CDR3 DNA follows: TGTGCCACCAGCAGAGACTTACAGGGGACTGAAGCTTTCTTT. The entire variable domain, with the rest obtained from reference TRBV15 and TRBJ1-1, is as follows: DAMVIQNPRYQVTQFGKPVTLSCSQTLNHNVMYWYQQKSSQAPKLLFHYYDKDFNNEADTPDNFQSRRPNTSFCFLDIRSPGLGDTAMYLCATSRDLQGTEAFFGQGTRLTVV.